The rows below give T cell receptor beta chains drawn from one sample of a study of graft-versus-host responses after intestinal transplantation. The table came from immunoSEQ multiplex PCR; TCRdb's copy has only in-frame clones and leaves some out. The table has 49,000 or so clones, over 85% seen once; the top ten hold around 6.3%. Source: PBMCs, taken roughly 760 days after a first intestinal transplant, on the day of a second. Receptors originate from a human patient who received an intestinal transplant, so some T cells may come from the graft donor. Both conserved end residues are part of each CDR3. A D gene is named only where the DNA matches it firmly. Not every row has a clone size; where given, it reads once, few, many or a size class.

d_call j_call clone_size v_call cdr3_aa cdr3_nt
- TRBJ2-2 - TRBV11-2 CASSLFQSGGELFF TGTGCCAGCAGCTTATTTCAGTCGGGCGGGGAGCTGTTTTTT
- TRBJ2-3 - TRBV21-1 CASSKVYPVTIWGEQYF TGTGCCAGCAGCAAAGTCTATCCGGTCACGATTTGGGGTGAGCAGTATTTT
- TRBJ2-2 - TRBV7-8 CASSLEGAGTGELFF TGTGCCAGCAGCTTAGAAGGGGCTGGGACCGGGGAGCTGTTTTTT
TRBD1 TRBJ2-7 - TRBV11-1 CASSLWDRVNYEQYF TGTGCCAGCAGCTTATGGGACAGGGTTAACTACGAGCAGTACTTC
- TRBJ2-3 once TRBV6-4 CASSDGGSSDTQYF TGTGCCAGCAGTGACGGGGGCAGCTCAGATACGCAGTATTTT
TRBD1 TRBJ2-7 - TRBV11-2 CASSLIGQGSEQYF TGTGCCAGCAGCTTAATAGGACAGGGCAGCGAGCAGTACTTC
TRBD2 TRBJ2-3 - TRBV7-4 CASSPRTSGRGSDTQYF TGTGCCAGCAGCCCCCGGACTAGCGGGAGGGGTTCAGATACGCAGTATTTT
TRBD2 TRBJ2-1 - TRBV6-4 CASSVGTSGDNEQFF TGTGCCAGCAGTGTCGGGACTAGCGGAGACAATGAGCAGTTCTTC
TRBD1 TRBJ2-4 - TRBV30 CAWSRQGWGKNIQYF TGTGCCTGGAGTAGACAGGGGTGGGGCAAAAACATTCAGTACTTC
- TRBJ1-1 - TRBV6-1 CAIHRGGPETEAFF TGTGCCATTCACCGGGGGGGCCCGGAAACTGAAGCTTTCTTT
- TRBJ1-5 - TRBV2 CASVAGLGSNQPQHF TGTGCCAGCGTGGCGGGGCTGGGGAGCAATCAGCCCCAGCATTTT
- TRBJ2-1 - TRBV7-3 CASSSGNEQFF TGTGCCAGCAGCTCAGGCAATGAGCAGTTCTTC
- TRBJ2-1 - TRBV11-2 CASSLSVTEQFF TGTGCCAGCAGCCTTTCAGTAACTGAGCAGTTCTTC